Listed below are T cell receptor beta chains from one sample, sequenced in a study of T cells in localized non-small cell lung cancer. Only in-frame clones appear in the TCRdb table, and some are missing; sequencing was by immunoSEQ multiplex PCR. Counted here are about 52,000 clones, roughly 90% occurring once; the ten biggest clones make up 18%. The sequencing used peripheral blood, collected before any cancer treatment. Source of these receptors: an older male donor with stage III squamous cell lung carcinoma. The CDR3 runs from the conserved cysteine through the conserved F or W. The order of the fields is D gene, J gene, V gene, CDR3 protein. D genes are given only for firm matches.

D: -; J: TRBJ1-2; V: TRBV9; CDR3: CASSVDSYDNYGYTF
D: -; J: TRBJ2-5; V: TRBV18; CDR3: CASSPPGGMSGETQYF
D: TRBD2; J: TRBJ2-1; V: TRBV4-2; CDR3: CASSQDRDGGAIYNEQFF
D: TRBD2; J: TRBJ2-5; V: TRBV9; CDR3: CASSAGTSGGTAGETQYF
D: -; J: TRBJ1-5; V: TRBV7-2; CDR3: CASSGGPSLNQPQHF
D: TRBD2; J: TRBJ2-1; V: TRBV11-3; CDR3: CASSYTGTSGSSYNEQFF
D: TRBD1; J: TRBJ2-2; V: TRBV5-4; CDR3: CASSTRTGEDTGELFF
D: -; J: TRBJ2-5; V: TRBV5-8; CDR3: CASSLVARETQYF
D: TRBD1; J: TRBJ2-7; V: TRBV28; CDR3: CASASGTALYEQYF
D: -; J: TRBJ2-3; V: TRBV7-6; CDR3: CASSSRSGGDTQYF
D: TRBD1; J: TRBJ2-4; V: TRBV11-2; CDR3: CASSYGTGGFGINIQYF
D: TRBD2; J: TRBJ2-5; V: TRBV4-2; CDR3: CASSPLSGAQETQYF
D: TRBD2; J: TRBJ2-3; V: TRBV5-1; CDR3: CASSPLLAGPTGNF
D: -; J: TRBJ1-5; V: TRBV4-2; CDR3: CASSQALRDGQPQHF
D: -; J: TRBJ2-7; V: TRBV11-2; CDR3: CASSLDGEQYF
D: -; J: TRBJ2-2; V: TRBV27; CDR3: CASSPRGTGELFF
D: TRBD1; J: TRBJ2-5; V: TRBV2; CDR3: CASSQGQGGETQYF
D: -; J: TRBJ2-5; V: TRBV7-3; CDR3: CASSLGLRETQYF
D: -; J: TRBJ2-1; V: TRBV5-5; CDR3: CASRGGWGVGNEQFF
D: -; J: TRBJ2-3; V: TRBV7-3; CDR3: CASSLTVRALSTDTQYF
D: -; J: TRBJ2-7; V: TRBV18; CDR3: CASSPDSGEGEQYF
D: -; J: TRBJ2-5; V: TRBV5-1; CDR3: CASSTQETQYF
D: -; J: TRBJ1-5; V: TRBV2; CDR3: CASSPGLFQPQHF
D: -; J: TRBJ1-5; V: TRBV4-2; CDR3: CASSQVVGGANQPQHF
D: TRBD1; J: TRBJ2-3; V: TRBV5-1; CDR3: CASTSGTGSLDTQYF
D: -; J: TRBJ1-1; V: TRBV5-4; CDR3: CASSSRHYPTEAFF
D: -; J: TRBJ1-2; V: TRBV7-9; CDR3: CASSPLLYYTF
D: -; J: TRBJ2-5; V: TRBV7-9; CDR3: CASSPPGHRGTQYF
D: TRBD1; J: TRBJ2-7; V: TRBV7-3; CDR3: CASSLGQGTYEQYF
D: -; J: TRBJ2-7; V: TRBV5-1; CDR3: CASSRTVAAGLSPYEQYF
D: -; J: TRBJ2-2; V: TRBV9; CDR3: CASSVIGGELFF
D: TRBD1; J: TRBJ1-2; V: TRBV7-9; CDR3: CASSYGTGGNNYGYTF
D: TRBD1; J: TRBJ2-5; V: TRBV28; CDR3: CASSLRDRGLSLQETQYF
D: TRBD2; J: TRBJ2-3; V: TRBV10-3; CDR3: CAISETTGTSGTTDTQYF
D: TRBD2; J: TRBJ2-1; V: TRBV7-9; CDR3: CASSLLGEGIYADEQFF
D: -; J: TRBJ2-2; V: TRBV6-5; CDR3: CASSYYRLSLAGELFF
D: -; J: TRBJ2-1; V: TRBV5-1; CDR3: CASSLAQDSYNEQFF
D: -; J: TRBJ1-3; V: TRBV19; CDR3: CASSTARTPGNTIYF
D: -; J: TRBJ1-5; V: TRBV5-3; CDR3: CARSGSGHQTYSNQPQHF